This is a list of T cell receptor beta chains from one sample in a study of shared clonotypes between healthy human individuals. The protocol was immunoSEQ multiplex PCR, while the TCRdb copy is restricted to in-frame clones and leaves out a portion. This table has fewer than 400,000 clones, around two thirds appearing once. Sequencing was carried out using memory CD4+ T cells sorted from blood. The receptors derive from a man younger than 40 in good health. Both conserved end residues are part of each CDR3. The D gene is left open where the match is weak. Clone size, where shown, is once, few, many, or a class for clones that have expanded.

CDR3nt: TGTGCCAGCAGTTACCTTCGGTGGGACACCGGGGAGCTGTTTTTT
CDR3aa: CASSYLRWDTGELFF
d_gene: -
v_gene: TRBV6-6
j_gene: TRBJ2-2
abundance: -

CDR3nt: TGTGCCAGTAGTAAGGCGGGAGAATTCTACAATGAGCAGTTCTTC
CDR3aa: CASSKAGEFYNEQFF
d_gene: TRBD2
v_gene: TRBV19
j_gene: TRBJ2-1
abundance: -

CDR3nt: TGTGCCAGCAGTAAACTTGACAGGGAGAGGGGAAAACTGTTTTTT
CDR3aa: CASSKLDRERGKLFF
d_gene: TRBD1
v_gene: TRBV28
j_gene: TRBJ1-4
abundance: -

CDR3nt: TGTGCCAGCAGTGAGAGGGGATATGGCTACACCTTC
CDR3aa: CASSERGYGYTF
d_gene: -
v_gene: TRBV2
j_gene: TRBJ1-2
abundance: -

CDR3nt: TGTGCCATCAGTGAGTTATTACGACCCGGGACAGGGGGCTCTGGGGCCAACGTCCTGACTTTC
CDR3aa: CAISELLRPGTGGSGANVLTF
d_gene: TRBD1
v_gene: TRBV10-3
j_gene: TRBJ2-6
abundance: -

CDR3nt: TGTGCCAGCAGTGAAATGGTCGGACAGTACTTC
CDR3aa: CASSEMVGQYF
d_gene: -
v_gene: TRBV6-1
j_gene: TRBJ2-5
abundance: -

CDR3nt: TGTGCCAGCTCACCGCAGCGGGAGATCTTCTTC
CDR3aa: CASSPQREIFF
d_gene: TRBD2
v_gene: TRBV18
j_gene: TRBJ2-1
abundance: once

CDR3nt: TGTGCCTGGAGTGCAGGGGGATCTACGTCAGGTACGCAGTATTTT
CDR3aa: CAWSAGGSTSGTQYF
d_gene: TRBD1
v_gene: TRBV30
j_gene: TRBJ2-3
abundance: -

CDR3nt: TGTGCCAGCAGTAACACCGGGACTTATGCCTACGAGCAGTACTTC
CDR3aa: CASSNTGTYAYEQYF
d_gene: -
v_gene: TRBV2
j_gene: TRBJ2-7
abundance: many

CDR3nt: TGTGCCAGCAGTTCTCCAGGGGCGACGGTTGAGACCCAGTACTTC
CDR3aa: CASSSPGATVETQYF
d_gene: -
v_gene: TRBV6-6
j_gene: TRBJ2-5
abundance: -

CDR3nt: TGTGCCAGCAGTGAGAGGATGCCCACTGAAGCTTTCTTT
CDR3aa: CASSERMPTEAFF
d_gene: -
v_gene: TRBV6-1
j_gene: TRBJ1-1
abundance: -

CDR3nt: TGTGCCAGTAGCCAGGGTCTCACAGATACGCAGTATTTT
CDR3aa: CASSQGLTDTQYF
d_gene: -
v_gene: TRBV19
j_gene: TRBJ2-3
abundance: -

CDR3nt: TGTGCCAGCAGTGTGGAAGCGGGAGGGGGAAATGAGCAGTTCTTC
CDR3aa: CASSVEAGGGNEQFF
d_gene: TRBD2
v_gene: TRBV2
j_gene: TRBJ2-1
abundance: -

CDR3nt: TGTGCCAGCAGCTTAAATGGGGGTTCGGAGACCCAGTACTTC
CDR3aa: CASSLNGGSETQYF
d_gene: -
v_gene: TRBV7-3
j_gene: TRBJ2-5
abundance: -

CDR3nt: TGTGCCAGCAATATACTAGCAGGGGCCGGGGAGCTGTTTTTT
CDR3aa: CASNILAGAGELFF
d_gene: -
v_gene: TRBV6-1
j_gene: TRBJ2-2
abundance: -

CDR3nt: TGCGCCAGCAGCTTGGCCGGCATCTTGAACACTGAAGCTTTCTTT
CDR3aa: CASSLAGILNTEAFF
d_gene: -
v_gene: TRBV5-1
j_gene: TRBJ1-1
abundance: -

CDR3nt: TGTGCCAGCAGTTTATTGGGCCAGGGAGAAGATCAGCCCCAGCATTTT
CDR3aa: CASSLLGQGEDQPQHF
d_gene: -
v_gene: TRBV28
j_gene: TRBJ1-5
abundance: -

CDR3nt: TGTGCCAGCAGTTTGCGGTCTGGGGCCAACGTCCTGACTTTC
CDR3aa: CASSLRSGANVLTF
d_gene: -
v_gene: TRBV27
j_gene: TRBJ2-6
abundance: few

CDR3nt: TGTGCCAGCAGCCGCATAAATCGCGGGTCCGAGACCCAGTACTTC
CDR3aa: CASSRINRGSETQYF
d_gene: -
v_gene: TRBV11-2
j_gene: TRBJ2-5
abundance: -

CDR3nt: TGTGCCAGCAGCTTAGCGCTCGGCGGGAGTGGGGACGAGCAGTACTTC
CDR3aa: CASSLALGGSGDEQYF
d_gene: TRBD2
v_gene: TRBV7-6
j_gene: TRBJ2-7
abundance: few

CDR3nt: TGCGCCAGCAGCTTGGAGGGGGCTGACTATGGCTACACCTTC
CDR3aa: CASSLEGADYGYTF
d_gene: TRBD1
v_gene: TRBV5-1
j_gene: TRBJ1-2
abundance: -

CDR3nt: TGCGCCAGCAGCCAAACTAGCGTAGGAGGCACAGATACGCAGTATTTT
CDR3aa: CASSQTSVGGTDTQYF
d_gene: TRBD2
v_gene: TRBV4-3
j_gene: TRBJ2-3
abundance: -

CDR3nt: TGTGCCAGCAGCTTGGCTGGCGACAGTCATGAAAAACTGTTTTTT
CDR3aa: CASSLAGDSHEKLFF
d_gene: -
v_gene: TRBV5-8
j_gene: TRBJ1-4
abundance: few

CDR3nt: TGTGCCTGGAGTGTGTCCAGATCGAACTATGGCTACACCTTC
CDR3aa: CAWSVSRSNYGYTF
d_gene: -
v_gene: TRBV30
j_gene: TRBJ1-2
abundance: -

CDR3nt: TGCGCCAGCAGCTTGGCCAGTGGCGGCACAGATACGCAGTATTTT
CDR3aa: CASSLASGGTDTQYF
d_gene: -
v_gene: TRBV5-1
j_gene: TRBJ2-3
abundance: -

CDR3nt: TGTGCCATCAGTGGACTAGCGGGGACGGAGCCAGATACGCAGTATTTT
CDR3aa: CAISGLAGTEPDTQYF
d_gene: TRBD2
v_gene: TRBV10-3
j_gene: TRBJ2-3
abundance: -

CDR3nt: TGTGCCAGCAGTTTACCGGTTTCAGAGACCCAGTACTTC
CDR3aa: CASSLPVSETQYF
d_gene: -
v_gene: TRBV28
j_gene: TRBJ2-5
abundance: -

CDR3nt: TGTGCCAGCAGCATAGCCCCGACAGGGGCAAAGTTTGGCTACACCTTC
CDR3aa: CASSIAPTGAKFGYTF
d_gene: TRBD1
v_gene: TRBV7-2
j_gene: TRBJ1-2
abundance: many

CDR3nt: TGTGCCAGCAGGGACAGCCCAAGCACAGATACGCAGTATTTT
CDR3aa: CASRDSPSTDTQYF
d_gene: -
v_gene: TRBV6-1
j_gene: TRBJ2-3
abundance: -

CDR3nt: TGTGCCAGCAGCTACGGACAGGGGGGCGATGAGCAGTTCTTC
CDR3aa: CASSYGQGGDEQFF
d_gene: TRBD1
v_gene: TRBV7-9
j_gene: TRBJ2-1
abundance: -

CDR3nt: TGTGCCAGCAGCGAAGCGTCAGGGGCAAGAGGCTACACCTTC
CDR3aa: CASSEASGARGYTF
d_gene: -
v_gene: TRBV5-5
j_gene: TRBJ1-2
abundance: -

CDR3nt: TGCGCCAGCAGCCGGGGGGACAGGTCTAGGGGCGAGCAGTACTTC
CDR3aa: CASSRGDRSRGEQYF
d_gene: -
v_gene: TRBV5-1
j_gene: TRBJ2-7
abundance: -

CDR3nt: TGTGCCAGCAGCTTTCAGGCAGATACGCAGTATTTT
CDR3aa: CASSFQADTQYF
d_gene: -
v_gene: TRBV7-9
j_gene: TRBJ2-3
abundance: -

CDR3nt: TGTGCCAGCGGACAAGGGGGTGGAACTAATGAAAAACTGTTTTTT
CDR3aa: CASGQGGGTNEKLFF
d_gene: -
v_gene: TRBV9
j_gene: TRBJ1-4
abundance: -

CDR3nt: TGCGCCAGCAGCCCCGACAGAGATACGCAGTATTTT
CDR3aa: CASSPDRDTQYF
d_gene: -
v_gene: TRBV10-1
j_gene: TRBJ2-3
abundance: -

CDR3nt: TGTGCCTGGAGTGTAGGGGGCTTGGTTCAGCCCCAGCATTTT
CDR3aa: CAWSVGGLVQPQHF
d_gene: TRBD1
v_gene: TRBV30
j_gene: TRBJ1-5
abundance: -

CDR3nt: TGTGCCAGTATGGACAGGCGGAACTCTGGGGCCAACGTCCTGACTTTC
CDR3aa: CASMDRRNSGANVLTF
d_gene: TRBD1
v_gene: TRBV19
j_gene: TRBJ2-6
abundance: once

CDR3nt: TGTGCCAGCAGTGCCTCGACAGGGGTCGTGGGGAACACTGAAGCTTTCTTT
CDR3aa: CASSASTGVVGNTEAFF
d_gene: TRBD1
v_gene: TRBV28
j_gene: TRBJ1-1
abundance: -

CDR3nt: TGCGCCAGCAGCTTCAACGTCCAGGGGGTGTTTAATGAAAAACTGTTTTTT
CDR3aa: CASSFNVQGVFNEKLFF
d_gene: TRBD1
v_gene: TRBV5-1
j_gene: TRBJ1-4
abundance: -

CDR3nt: TGTGCCAGCAGCCCCGGGGCCGGTGGTACGAACACCATATATTTT
CDR3aa: CASSPGAGGTNTIYF
d_gene: -
v_gene: TRBV5-5
j_gene: TRBJ1-3
abundance: -

CDR3nt: TGTGCCAGCAACTATCAGTCGGGGACCCATTTTATCGAGGAGCTGTTTTTT
CDR3aa: CASNYQSGTHFIEELFF
d_gene: -
v_gene: TRBV9
j_gene: TRBJ2-2
abundance: few

CDR3nt: TGTGCCAGCAGTCGGACCCCCGGGGGGGAAAAACTGTTTTTT
CDR3aa: CASSRTPGGEKLFF
d_gene: -
v_gene: TRBV28
j_gene: TRBJ1-4
abundance: -

CDR3nt: TGTGCCAGCCTACTGACTAGCGGGAGGGCCGGGCAGTTCTTC
CDR3aa: CASLLTSGRAGQFF
d_gene: TRBD2
v_gene: TRBV6-1
j_gene: TRBJ2-1
abundance: few

CDR3nt: TGCGCCAGCAGCTTCCCAGCAGGAGGGGCCTACAATGAGCAGTTCTTC
CDR3aa: CASSFPAGGAYNEQFF
d_gene: -
v_gene: TRBV5-1
j_gene: TRBJ2-1
abundance: few

CDR3nt: TGTGCCAGCAGCGAGCCCGCAGGGACTAGCGGGATTAGTGAGCAGTTCTTC
CDR3aa: CASSEPAGTSGISEQFF
d_gene: TRBD2
v_gene: TRBV7-9
j_gene: TRBJ2-1
abundance: few

CDR3nt: TGTGCCAGCAGCCAAGAAAGGCTAGCGGGCTACGAGCAGTACTTC
CDR3aa: CASSQERLAGYEQYF
d_gene: TRBD2
v_gene: TRBV14
j_gene: TRBJ2-7
abundance: few